Sequencing of this T cell receptor beta chain was carried out in a study of blood T cell repertoires in COVID-19. Study overall: Researchers got acute and convalescent COVID-19 samples from the United States, Italy and Spain. PBMCs, B-cell-depleted T cells, or T cells were the source of the cDNA or gDNA that made up the material.

Measured with immunoSEQ multiplex PCR; TCRdb has only the in-frame clones, and not every one. Of under 250,000 clones in the sample, 60% to 85% were seen once. Germline CDR1 is SGHAT and CDR2 is FQNNGV. Trimming at V came to 1 base and at J to 5 bases, leaving 8 bases not matched to a gene. CDR3 length equals 17 residues. Source material: peripheral blood. The sequence was collected from a woman in her seventies with acute or convalescent COVID-19. The chain combines TRBV11-2 with TRBJ1-2; 12 nucleotides agree with TRBD1. This CDR3 reads CASSLVGTGGALYGYTF. Here the CDR3 DNA reads TGTGCCAGCAGCTTAGTCGGGACAGGGGGCGCTTTGTATGGCTACACCTTC. Complete variable domain (other parts from reference TRBV11-2 and TRBJ1-2): EAGVAQSPRYKIIEKRQSVAFWCNPISGHATLYWYQQILGQGPKLLIQFQNNGVVDDSQLPKDRFSAERLKGVDSTLKIQPAKLEDSAVYLCASSLVGTGGALYGYTFGSGTRLTVV.